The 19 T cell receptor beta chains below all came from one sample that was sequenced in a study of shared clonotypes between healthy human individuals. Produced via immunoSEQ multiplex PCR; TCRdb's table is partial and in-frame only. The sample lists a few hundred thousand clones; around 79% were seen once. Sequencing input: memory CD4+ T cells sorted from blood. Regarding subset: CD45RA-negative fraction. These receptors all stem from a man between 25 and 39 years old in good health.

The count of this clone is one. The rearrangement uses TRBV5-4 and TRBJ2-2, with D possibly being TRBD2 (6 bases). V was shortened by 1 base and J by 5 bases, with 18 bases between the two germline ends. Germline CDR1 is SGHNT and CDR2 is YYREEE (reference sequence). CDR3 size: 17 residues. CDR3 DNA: TGTGCCAGCAGCTTGCAACAACTAGCCCTCCGGACCGGGGAGCTGTTTTTT. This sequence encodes CASSLQQLALRTGELFF.

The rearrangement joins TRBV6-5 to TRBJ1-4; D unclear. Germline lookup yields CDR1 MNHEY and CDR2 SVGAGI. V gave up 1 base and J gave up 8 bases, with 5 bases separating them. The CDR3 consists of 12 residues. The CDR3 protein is CASSYLGEKLFF. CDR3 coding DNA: TGTGCCAGCAGTTACTTAGGGGAAAAACTGTTTTTT.

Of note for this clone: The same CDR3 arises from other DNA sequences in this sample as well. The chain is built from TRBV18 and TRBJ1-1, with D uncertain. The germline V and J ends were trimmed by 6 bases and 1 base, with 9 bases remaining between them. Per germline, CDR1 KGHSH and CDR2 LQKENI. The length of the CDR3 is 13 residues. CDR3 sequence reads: CASSGQGNTEAFF. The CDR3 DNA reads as TGTGCCAGCTCCGGCCAAGGGAACACTGAAGCTTTCTTT.

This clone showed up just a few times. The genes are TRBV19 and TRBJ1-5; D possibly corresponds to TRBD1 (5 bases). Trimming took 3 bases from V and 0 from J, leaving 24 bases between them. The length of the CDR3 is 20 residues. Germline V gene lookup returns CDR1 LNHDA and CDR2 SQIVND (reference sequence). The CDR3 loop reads CASSMGQRGGLLYSNQPQHF. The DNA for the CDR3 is TGTGCCAGTAGTATGGGGCAGAGGGGAGGTTTACTGTATAGCAATCAGCCCCAGCATTTT.

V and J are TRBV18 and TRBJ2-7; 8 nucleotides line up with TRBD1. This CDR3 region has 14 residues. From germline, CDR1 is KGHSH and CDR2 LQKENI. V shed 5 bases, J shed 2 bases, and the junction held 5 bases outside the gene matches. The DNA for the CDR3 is TGTGCCAGCTCAGTGACAGGGGAGACCTACGAGCAGTACTTC. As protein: CASSVTGETYEQYF.

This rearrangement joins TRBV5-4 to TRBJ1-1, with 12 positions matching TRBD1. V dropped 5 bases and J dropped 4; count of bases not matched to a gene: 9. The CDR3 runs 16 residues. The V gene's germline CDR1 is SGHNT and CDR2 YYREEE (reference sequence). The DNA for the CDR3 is TGTGCCAGCAGTGCGAGGGACAGGGGGCGAGGCACTGAAGCTTTCTTT. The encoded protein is CASSARDRGRGTEAFF.

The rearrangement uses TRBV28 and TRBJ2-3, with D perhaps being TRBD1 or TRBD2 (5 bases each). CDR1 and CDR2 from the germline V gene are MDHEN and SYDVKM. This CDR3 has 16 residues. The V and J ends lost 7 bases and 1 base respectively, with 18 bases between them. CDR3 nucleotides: TGTGCCAGCACCCTTCCCGCGGGCAGGGGCACAGATACGCAGTATTTT. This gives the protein CASTLPAGRGTDTQYF.

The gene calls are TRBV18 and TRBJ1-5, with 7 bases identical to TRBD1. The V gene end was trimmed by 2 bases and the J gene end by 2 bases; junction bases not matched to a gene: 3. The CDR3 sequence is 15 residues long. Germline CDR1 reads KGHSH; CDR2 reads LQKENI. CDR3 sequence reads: CASSPDRAGNQPQHF. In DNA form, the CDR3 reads TGTGCCAGCTCACCAGACAGGGCTGGCAATCAGCCCCAGCATTTT.

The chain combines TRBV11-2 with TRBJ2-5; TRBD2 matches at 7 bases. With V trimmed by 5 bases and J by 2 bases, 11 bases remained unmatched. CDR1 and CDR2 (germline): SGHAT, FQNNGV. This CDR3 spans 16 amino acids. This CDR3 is CASSPPGREYQETQYF. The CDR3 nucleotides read TGTGCCAGCAGCCCCCCGGGGAGGGAATATCAAGAGACCCAGTACTTC.

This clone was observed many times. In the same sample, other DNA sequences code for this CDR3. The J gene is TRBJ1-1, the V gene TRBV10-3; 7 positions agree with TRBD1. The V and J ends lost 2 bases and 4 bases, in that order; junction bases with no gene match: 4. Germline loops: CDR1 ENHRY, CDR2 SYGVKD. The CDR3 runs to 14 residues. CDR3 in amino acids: CAISEGGGFTEAFF. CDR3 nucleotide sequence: TGTGCCATCAGTGAGGGAGGGGGCTTCACTGAAGCTTTCTTT.

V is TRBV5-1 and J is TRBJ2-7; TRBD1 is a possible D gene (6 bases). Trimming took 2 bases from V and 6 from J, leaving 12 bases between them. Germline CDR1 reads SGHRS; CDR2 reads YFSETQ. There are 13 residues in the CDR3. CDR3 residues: CASSLRQASEQYF. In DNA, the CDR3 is TGCGCCAGCAGCTTAAGACAGGCTAGCGAGCAGTACTTC.

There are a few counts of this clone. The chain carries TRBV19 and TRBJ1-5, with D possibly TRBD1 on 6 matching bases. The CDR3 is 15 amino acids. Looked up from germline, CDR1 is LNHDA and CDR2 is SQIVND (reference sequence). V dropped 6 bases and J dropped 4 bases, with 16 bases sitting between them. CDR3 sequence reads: CASSMSGQNNQPQHF. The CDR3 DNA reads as TGTGCCAGTAGCATGAGTGGACAGAATAATCAGCCCCAGCATTTT. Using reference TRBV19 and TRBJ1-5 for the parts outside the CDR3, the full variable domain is DGGITQSPKYLFRKEGQNVTLSCEQNLNHDAMYWYRQDPGQGLRLIYYSQIVNDFQKGDIAEGYSVSREKKESFPLTVTSAQKNPTAFYLCASSMSGQNNQPQHFGDGTRLSIL.

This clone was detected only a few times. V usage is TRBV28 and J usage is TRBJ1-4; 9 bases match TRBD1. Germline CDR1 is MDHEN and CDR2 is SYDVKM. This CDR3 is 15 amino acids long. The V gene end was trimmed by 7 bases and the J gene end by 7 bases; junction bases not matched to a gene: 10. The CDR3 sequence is CASMGTQGAPEKLFF. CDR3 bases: TGTGCCAGCATGGGGACACAGGGGGCTCCTGAAAAACTGTTTTTT. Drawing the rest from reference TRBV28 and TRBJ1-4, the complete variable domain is DVKVTQSSRYLVKRTGEKVFLECVQDMDHENMFWYRQDPGLGLRLIYFSYDVKMKEKGDIPEGYSVSREKKERFSLILESASTNQTSMYLCASMGTQGAPEKLFFGSGTQLSVL.

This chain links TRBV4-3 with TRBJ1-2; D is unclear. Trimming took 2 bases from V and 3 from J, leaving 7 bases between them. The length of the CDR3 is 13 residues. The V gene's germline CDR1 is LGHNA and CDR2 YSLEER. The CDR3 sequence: CASSQSGDYGYTF. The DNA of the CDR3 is TGCGCCAGCAGCCAATCAGGAGACTATGGCTACACCTTC.

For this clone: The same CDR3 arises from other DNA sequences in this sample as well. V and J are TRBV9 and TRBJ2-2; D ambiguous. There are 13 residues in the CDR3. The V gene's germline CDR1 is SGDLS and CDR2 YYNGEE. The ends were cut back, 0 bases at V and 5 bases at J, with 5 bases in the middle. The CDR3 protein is CASSVDGTGELFF. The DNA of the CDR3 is TGTGCCAGCAGCGTAGATGGGACCGGGGAGCTGTTTTTT.

As DNA, the CDR3 is TGTGCCAGCAGTTACTCGATTTCCAGGACTAGTTACGAGCAGTACTTC. It encodes CASSYSISRTSYEQYF. The rearrangement joins TRBV6-5 to TRBJ2-7; 7 positions match TRBD2. The CDR3 is made up of 16 amino acids. CDR1 and CDR2 from the germline V gene are MNHEY and SVGAGI. With 0 bases clipped from V and 4 bases from J, the junction kept 9 bases outside the gene matches.

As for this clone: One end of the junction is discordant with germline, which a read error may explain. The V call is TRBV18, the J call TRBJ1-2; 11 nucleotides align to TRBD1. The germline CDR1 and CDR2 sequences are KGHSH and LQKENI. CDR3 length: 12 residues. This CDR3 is CASSPEGTGGAF. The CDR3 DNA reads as TGTGCCAGCTCACCGGAAGGGACAGGGGGGGCCTTC.

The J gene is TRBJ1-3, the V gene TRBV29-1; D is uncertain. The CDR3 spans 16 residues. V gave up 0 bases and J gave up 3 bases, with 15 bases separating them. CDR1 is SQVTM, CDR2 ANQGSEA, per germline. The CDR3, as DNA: TGCAGCGTTGAAGAGATCCGAGGCGTCGGTGGAAACACCATATATTTT. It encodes CSVEEIRGVGGNTIYF. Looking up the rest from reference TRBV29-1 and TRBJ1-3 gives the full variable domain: SAVISQKPSRDICQRGTSLTIQCQVDSQVTMMFWYRQQPGQSLTLIATANQGSEATYESGFVIDKFPISRPNLTFSTLTVSNMSPEDSSIYLCSVEEIRGVGGNTIYFGEGSWLTVV.

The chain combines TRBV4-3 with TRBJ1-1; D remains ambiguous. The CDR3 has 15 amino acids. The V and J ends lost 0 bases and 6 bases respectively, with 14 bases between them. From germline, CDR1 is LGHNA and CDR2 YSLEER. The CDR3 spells CASSQDSLSTAEAFF. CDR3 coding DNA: TGCGCCAGCAGCCAAGATTCGTTAAGTACAGCTGAAGCTTTCTTT.